The rows below give T cell receptor beta chains drawn from one sample of a study of monozygotic twins with inflammatory bowel disease. From its re-call of the 5' RACE reads, TCRdb lists each CDR3 protein once, without DNA. The specimen's table records about 380,000 distinct CDR3 sequences. The material sequenced was blood. These receptors originate from a human donor with ulcerative colitis or Crohn's disease, or a healthy co-twin of an affected twin (not recorded which). CDR3s include the opening cysteine and the closing phenylalanine or tryptophan.

V	J	CDR3
TRBV4-3	TRBJ1-5	CASSQDMDSNQPQHF
TRBV18	TRBJ2-7	CASSPASVLAYEQYF
TRBV7-2	TRBJ2-1	CASSFEASGGEQFF
TRBV29-1	TRBJ2-7	CSVEWQTSRGEQYF
TRBV11-2	TRBJ2-5	CASSPRALGPKETQYF
TRBV6-5	TRBJ1-1	CASSYLGDRMNTEAFF
TRBV18	TRBJ2-3	CASSPGNGDTQYF
TRBV7-2	TRBJ1-5	CASSRGQGNQPQHF
TRBV6-5	TRBJ2-7	CASSPIGPYEQYF
TRBV20-1	TRBJ2-1	CSASEQGPVPYNEQFF
TRBV20-1	TRBJ1-2	CSARDPNRGSYGYTF
TRBV24-1	TRBJ2-3	CATSDFRDTQYF
TRBV20-1	TRBJ2-2	CSGGQNTGELFF
TRBV7-2	TRBJ2-1	CASSLGGQKKQFF
TRBV20-1	TRBJ2-7	CSATNPTGGAYEQYF
TRBV4-1	TRBJ2-1	CASSQLVLAGGPYNEQFF
TRBV4-1	TRBJ2-5	CASSQGVRDRGETQYF
TRBV6-6	TRBJ2-3	CASSKPRGYTQYF
TRBV5-1	TRBJ2-5	CASSPRDSAVQETQYF
TRBV7-9	TRBJ2-3	CASSLAASTDTQYF
TRBV7-9	TRBJ2-7	CASSPGIRPYEQYF
TRBV10-3	TRBJ2-3	CATSSGGARDTQYF
TRBV3-1	TRBJ1-4	CASSPVRGTTNEKLFF
TRBV11-2	TRBJ2-7	CASSSLRQGYEQYF
TRBV20-1	TRBJ1-3	CSADDSLSGNTIYF
TRBV11-2	TRBJ2-1	CASSFLRQGLYNEQFF
TRBV18	TRBJ2-1	CASSPVLGEQFF
TRBV7-9	TRBJ2-5	CATWTEGTQYF
TRBV6-1	TRBJ2-5	CASSGGRPSETQYF
TRBV20-1	TRBJ1-2	CSARAMSGYGYTF
TRBV7-8	TRBJ1-2	CASSPGPDSLYGYTF
TRBV24-1	TRBJ2-2	CATSDYGNTGELFF
TRBV4-3	TRBJ1-1	CASSQGATAMNTEAFF